This TCR beta chain derives from a study of cytomegalovirus exposure and HLA in healthy donors. In the study overall: A data release that came early held roughly 90 million unique TCRs from HLA-typed donors.

About this clone: Its target is unknown.

This PCR relied on a set of 60 Vbeta primers and 13 Jbeta primers. Only in-frame clones appear in the TCRdb table, and some are missing; sequencing was by immunoSEQ multiplex PCR. This table has tens of thousands of clones, approximately 71% appearing once. This CDR3 comprises 15 residues. In germline, CDR1 is WSHSY, CDR2 SAAADI. V was trimmed by 3 bases and J by 2 bases, leaving 11 bases between them. Study-level findings and limits: Accurate prediction of most subjects' HLA-A and HLA-B alleles from TCR beta sequences was reported.

This TCR derives from a man between 40 and 49 years old in good health and CMV-seropositive. V is TRBV10-2 and J is TRBJ1-5; unclear D gene. Sample: PBMCs. The CDR3 sequence is CASSELGRRNQPQHF. CDR3 nucleotides: TGCGCCAGCAGTGAATTGGGGAGGCGCAATCAGCCCCAGCATTTT.